The 25 T cell receptor beta chains in this list originate from one sample, sequenced in a study of breast tumors, draining lymph nodes, adjacent tissues. Breast cancer patients provided tissue from their axillary draining lymph nodes. TCRdb re-derived calls from the multiplex PCR reads in MiXCR, one entry per CDR3 protein. The sample shows about 180,000 distinct CDR3 sequences, around 33% of them seen only once. Sequences were obtained from axillary lymph node tissue. The receptors here all came from a female donor with breast cancer. Some clones in this sample may be carry-over from other donors' samples.

The genes are TRBV5-1 and TRBJ2-3; TRBD2 agrees at 8 bases. Looked up from germline, CDR1 is SGHRS and CDR2 is YFSETQ. Trimming removed 4 bases from V and 12 bases from J; junction bases left unmatched: 16. This CDR3 contains 15 residues. The CDR3 is CASSPSAGGADAQYF. DNA of the CDR3: TGCGCCAGCAGCCCCTCGGCGGGAGGAGCGGATGCCCAGTATTTT. Looking up the rest from reference TRBV5-1 and TRBJ2-3 gives the full variable domain: KAGVTQTPRYLIKTRGQQVTLSCSPISGHRSVSWYQQTPGQGLQFLFEYFSETQRNKGNFPGRFSGRQFSNSRSEMNVSTLELGDSALYLCASSPSAGGADAQYFGPGTRLTVL.

This clonotype has a count of ten or more. V gene TRBV5-1 combines with J gene TRBJ2-2, with TRBD1 matching 7 bases. The CDR3 is made up of 14 amino acids. With V trimmed by 7 bases and J by 4 bases, 7 bases remained unmatched. Per germline, CDR1 SGHRS and CDR2 YFSETQ. The CDR3 spells CASVRDSFTGELFF. DNA of the CDR3: TGCGCCAGCGTTCGGGACAGCTTCACCGGGGAGCTGTTTTTT.

This clonotype occurred many times. This chain links TRBV28 with TRBJ1-4; 7 bases are shared with TRBD1. The germline gives CDR1 MDHEN, CDR2 SYDVKM. The CDR3 contains 15 residues. The V gene end was trimmed by 7 bases and the J gene end by 12 bases; junction bases not matched to a gene: 17. CDR3: CASTAVRGSVGELFF. DNA of the CDR3: TGTGCCAGCACCGCCGTCAGGGGGTCGGTAGGGGAACTGTTTTTT.

This clonotype has ten or more counts. The chain combines TRBV19 with TRBJ2-7; TRBD1 might be the D (6 bases). The CDR3 spans 14 residues. Germline CDR1 and CDR2: LNHDA and SQIVND (reference sequence). V gave up 5 bases and J gave up 2 bases, with 13 bases separating them. This chain's CDR3 is CASSLTTGTYEQYF. CDR3 bases: TGTGCCAGTAGTCTTACTACAGGGACCTACGAGCAGTACTTC.

This clonotype was recorded many times. The CDR3 DNA reads as TGTGCCAGCACCGTCGGACTTTTCTCCTACAATGAGCAGTTCTTC. Its translation is CASTVGLFSYNEQFF. The rearrangement uses TRBV7-2 and TRBJ2-1; a possible D gene is TRBD2 (5 bases). Trimming removed 7 bases at V and 0 bases at J, with 13 bases between. CDR3 length: 15 residues. Germline loops: CDR1 SGHTA, CDR2 FQGNSA. Using reference TRBV7-2 and TRBJ2-1 for the parts outside the CDR3, the full variable domain is GAGVSQSPSNKVTEKGKDVELRCDPISGHTALYWYRQSLGQGLEFLIYFQGNSAPDKSGLPSDRFSAERTGGSVSTLTIQRTQQEDSAVYLCASTVGLFSYNEQFFGPGTRLTVL.

Only a few counts were recorded for this clonotype. This rearrangement joins TRBV18 to TRBJ2-4; D call uncertain. The CDR3 length is 17 residues. Per the germline V gene, CDR1 is KGHSH and CDR2 is LQKENI. Between the trimmed V and J ends, which lost 6 bases and 0 bases, there was a span of 18 bases. The CDR3 region has the DNA TGTGCCAGCTCCTCTTCGGAAGTTTTTGTAGCCAAAAACATTCAGTACTTC. Protein product: CASSSSEVFVAKNIQYF.

This clonotype was picked up a small number of times. A much more abundant neighbour one base away suggests this may be a read error. V gene TRBV4-1 combines with J gene TRBJ2-1; D ambiguous. Trimming removed 5 bases at V and 0 bases at J, with 8 bases between. CDR3 length equals 14 residues. Germline V CDR1 and CDR2: MGHRA, YSYEKL. The CDR3 loop is CASSILASYNEQFF. The CDR3 DNA reads TGCGCCAGCAGCATCCTTGCCTCCTACAATGAGCAGTTCTTC.

This clonotype has ten or more counts. In DNA form, the CDR3 reads TGCGCCAGCAGCCAAGAAAGGGTGTATCAGCCCCAGCATTTT. It specifies CASSQERVYQPQHF. This chain links TRBV4-1 with TRBJ1-5, with D uncertain. Looked up from germline, CDR1 is MGHRA and CDR2 is YSYEKL. Deletions cut 0 bases from V and 5 bases from J, with 8 bases between. The CDR3 is 14 residues long.

The J gene is TRBJ1-5, the V gene TRBV29-1; D uncertain. Trimming cost V 1 base and J 8 bases, with 12 bases left between them. Germline CDR1 SQVTM, CDR2 ANQGSEA. This CDR3 region has 13 residues. The CDR3 region has the DNA TGCAGCGTTGAAGCGGGGATCTACGAGCCCCAGCATTTT. It is translated as CSVEAGIYEPQHF.

This clonotype was detected ten times or more. The chain employs TRBV7-9 and TRBJ1-4; weak D call: TRBD1 (5 bases). Germline V gives CDR1 SEHNR, CDR2 FQNEAQ (reference sequence). V dropped 4 bases and J dropped 6 bases, with 18 bases sitting between them. The CDR3 extends over 16 amino acids. The CDR3 sequence: CASSSLSGTPHEKLFF. Here the CDR3 DNA reads TGTGCCAGCAGCTCCCTCTCCGGGACCCCTCATGAAAAACTGTTTTTT. Using reference TRBV7-9 and TRBJ1-4 for the parts outside the CDR3, the full variable domain is DTGVSQNPRHKITKRGQNVTFRCDPISEHNRLYWYRQTLGQGPEFLTYFQNEAQLEKSRLLSDRFSAERPKGSFSTLEIQRTEQGDSAMYLCASSSLSGTPHEKLFFGSGTQLSVL.

This chain connects TRBV2 to TRBJ2-5; 11 bases map to TRBD1. The CDR3 extends over 15 amino acids. The ends lost 2 bases at V and 5 bases at J; junction bases unmatched: 4. Germline V gives CDR1 SNHLY, CDR2 FYNNEI. This CDR3 is CASSESRTGGETQYF. CDR3 DNA sequence: TGTGCCAGCAGTGAATCCAGGACAGGGGGCGAGACCCAGTACTTC.

A remark on this clonotype: One end of the junction does not line up with germline, which may come from a read error. The chain combines TRBV6-2 or TRBV6-3 with TRBJ1-2; no reliable D call. The CDR3 is made up of 13 amino acids. Germline CDR1 reads MNHEY; CDR2 reads SVGEGT. The CDR3 is CAGSPIEGYGYTF. DNA for the CDR3: TGTGCCGGCAGTCCTATCGAAGGCTATGGCTACACCTTC.

Details on this clonotype: Compared with germline, one end of the junction differs, possibly owing to a read error. The chain uses TRBV7-9 and TRBJ2-2, with 7 bases matching TRBD2. CDR3 length: 15 residues. The germline CDR1 and CDR2 sequences are SEHNR and FQNEAQ (reference sequence). The DNA for the CDR3 is TGTGCCGGCAGCCGGAGCGGGGCAACCACCGGGGAGCTGTTTTTT. Translated: CAGSRSGATTGELFF. Together with reference TRBV7-9 and TRBJ2-2, the CDR3 gives the full variable domain: DTGVSQNPRHKITKRGQNVTFRCDPISEHNRLYWYRQTLGQGPEFLTYFQNEAQLEKSRLLSDRFSAERPKGSFSTLEIQRTEQGDSAMYLCAGSRSGATTGELFFGEGSRLTVL.

The chain links TRBV29-1 to TRBJ2-7, with D possibly being TRBD2 (5 bases). This CDR3 region has 13 residues. Trimming stripped 8 bases from V and 0 bases from J, with 14 bases between. Germline CDR1 SQVTM, CDR2 ANQGSEA. CDR3: CSPGKWGSYEQYF. The CDR3, as DNA: TGCAGCCCCGGGAAGTGGGGCTCCTACGAGCAGTACTTC.

This clonotype was observed at least ten times. The J gene is TRBJ2-1, the V gene TRBV19; D may be TRBD1 or TRBD2 (6 bases each). Germline V gives CDR1 LNHDA, CDR2 SQIVND (reference sequence). The CDR3 is 15 residues long. V was clipped by 10 bases and J by 4 bases, with 20 bases between them. The CDR3 is CATRRVGGTYNEQFF. CDR3 in DNA: TGTGCCACCCGACGGGTAGGGGGGACGTACAATGAGCAGTTCTTC.

This chain links TRBV7-9 with TRBJ2-3; TRBD2 aligns across 16 bases. Germline V gene lookup returns CDR1 SEHNR and CDR2 FQNEAQ (reference sequence). The V segment lost 4 bases and the J segment 3 bases; nucleotides outside the gene matches: 7. CDR3 length equals 18 residues. The chain's CDR3 is CASSYPGLAGGPTDTQYF. In DNA form, the CDR3 reads TGTGCCAGCAGCTATCCGGGACTAGCGGGAGGGCCGACAGATACGCAGTATTTT.

Many counts were recorded for this clonotype. This rearrangement joins TRBV7-2 to TRBJ2-1; D possibly matches TRBD1 or TRBD2 (5 bases each). This CDR3 has 16 amino acids. Germline CDR1 and CDR2: SGHTA and FQGNSA. Trimming stripped 6 bases from V and 6 bases from J, with 21 bases between. The CDR3 bases are TGTGCCAGCAGTCCATACTACGGGACCGAATCCAATGAGCAGTTCTTC. Its protein product is CASSPYYGTESNEQFF.

This clonotype occurred many times. The J gene is TRBJ2-3, the V gene TRBV20-1, with TRBD2 matching 10 bases. V lost 5 bases to trimming and J lost 9 bases; unmatched junction nucleotides: 11. There are 14 residues in the CDR3. Germline V lookup: CDR1 DFQATT, CDR2 SNEGSKA (reference sequence). CDR3: CSAPLAGAPGTQYF. CDR3 nucleotide sequence: TGCAGTGCTCCCCTAGCGGGGGCCCCAGGGACGCAGTATTTT.

At least ten counts were recorded for this clonotype. The chain has TRBV29-1 and TRBJ1-2, with no clear D. V lost 3 bases and J 1 base, leaving 15 bases between the germline ends. Germline V gene data show CDR1 as SQVTM and CDR2 as ANQGSEA. The CDR3 loop spans 15 amino acids. CDR3 bases: TGCAGCGTTGATAGAAAGGCACAACTTAACTATGGCTACACCTTC. Protein: CSVDRKAQLNYGYTF.

V and J are TRBV15 and TRBJ2-1, with 9 bases identical to TRBD2. This CDR3 region has 15 residues. Germline assignment: CDR1 LNHNV and CDR2 YYDKDF (reference sequence). The V and J ends lost 1 base and 2 bases, in that order; junction bases with no gene match: 0. CDR3 in DNA: TGTGCCACCAGCAGAGGCGGGGGGGCCTACAATGAGCAGTTCTTC. Protein sequence: CATSRGGGAYNEQFF.

This clonotype has a count of ten or more. The chain couples TRBV20-1 to TRBJ1-2; possibly TRBD1 for D (5 bases). CDR1 and CDR2 from the germline V gene are DFQATT and SNEGSKA (reference sequence). Trimming removed 0 bases at V and 4 bases at J, with 6 bases between. There are 12 residues in the CDR3. This CDR3 is CSARDGTYGYTF. The CDR3, as DNA: TGCAGTGCTAGAGACGGGACCTATGGCTACACCTTC.

The chain combines TRBV5-1 with TRBJ2-7; D call uncertain. The V end lost 0 bases, the J end lost 6 bases, and 16 bases lay between the germline ends. CDR1 is SGHRS and CDR2 is YFSETQ in the germline V gene. The CDR3 is made up of 15 amino acids. CDR3 sequence (DNA): TGCGCCAGCAGCTTGGATCGTAACGGTATCCCCGAGCAGTACTTC. Protein sequence: CASSLDRNGIPEQYF.

This clonotype was detected ten times or more. V is TRBV7-9 and J is TRBJ1-6; a weak D match, TRBD1 (5 bases). Germline CDR1 and CDR2: SEHNR and FQNEAQ (reference sequence). Trimming took 2 bases from V and 10 from J, leaving 15 bases between them. The CDR3 covers 15 residues. In DNA form, the CDR3 reads TGTGCCAGCAGCTTAAAGTCCAGGGACGAGTCACCCCTCCACTTT. Its translation is CASSLKSRDESPLHF.

Comments on this clonotype: Here the CDR3 omits its conserved ending phenylalanine or tryptophan, so a read error is the likely source. CDR3 DNA: TGTGCCAGCAGTCTCAGGGGAGGGGACTCACCCCTCCACTCT. Translated, it gives CASSLRGGDSPLHS. The chain employs TRBV6-6 and TRBJ1-6, with D maybe TRBD1 (6 bases). This CDR3 comprises 14 residues. Germline V lookup: CDR1 MNHNY, CDR2 SVGAGI (reference sequence). V lost 5 bases and J lost 10, with 15 bases in between.

This clonotype occurred many times. V usage is TRBV12-3 or TRBV12-4 and J usage is TRBJ2-6, with D hard to call. The V and J ends lost 4 bases and 0 bases respectively, with 1 base between them. There are 13 residues in the CDR3. DNA of the CDR3: TGTGCCAGCAGTTCCTCTGGGGCCAACGTCCTGACTTTC. Its translation is CASSSSGANVLTF.